Listed below are T cell receptor beta chains from one sample, sequenced in a study of OX40 agonist ivuxolimab in advanced cancers. Here immunoSEQ multiplex PCR was the method, and the copy in TCRdb shows in-frame clones only, minus some. The sample holds tens of thousands of clones; 85% are singletons and the top ten take around 50%. The source was CD4+ or CD8+ T cells sorted from blood, collected in a trial of the OX40 agonist ivuxolimab. These receptors came from an adult with an advanced solid tumor such as melanoma, head and neck, liver or kidney cancer. Each CDR3 is given with its conserved first and last residue. Each record gives: clone size, J gene, V gene, D gene, CDR3 protein, CDR3 DNA. D genes are given only for firm matches. Where a row states a size, it is once, few, many or the class of an expanded clone; other rows omit it.

clone size: .; J gene: TRBJ2-2; V gene: TRBV9; D gene: TRBD1; CDR3 protein: CASSFTGDDTGELFF; CDR3 DNA: TGTGCCAGCAGCTTTACAGGGGATGACACCGGGGAGCTGTTTTTT
clone size: .; J gene: TRBJ2-7; V gene: TRBV10-3; D gene: TRBD1; CDR3 protein: CAISESGTGISYEQYF; CDR3 DNA: TGTGCCATCAGTGAGTCGGGGACAGGGATCTCCTACGAGCAGTACTTC
clone size: .; J gene: TRBJ2-7; V gene: TRBV2; D gene: TRBD1; CDR3 protein: CASPDRGGEQYF; CDR3 DNA: TGTGCCAGCCCGGACAGGGGAGGCGAGCAGTACTTC
clone size: .; J gene: TRBJ2-1; V gene: TRBV7-9; D gene: .; CDR3 protein: CASSDLQQGASYNEQFF; CDR3 DNA: TGTGCCAGCAGCGACCTTCAACAGGGAGCTTCCTACAATGAGCAGTTCTTC
clone size: .; J gene: TRBJ2-5; V gene: TRBV7-3; D gene: .; CDR3 protein: CASSLTPTGRKETQYF; CDR3 DNA: TGTGCCAGCAGCTTAACACCCACAGGGAGAAAAGAGACCCAGTACTTC
clone size: .; J gene: TRBJ1-2; V gene: TRBV25-1; D gene: .; CDR3 protein: CASSEYTAYGYTF; CDR3 DNA: TGTGCCAGCAGTGAATATACGGCATATGGCTACACCTTC
clone size: .; J gene: TRBJ1-1; V gene: TRBV6-5; D gene: .; CDR3 protein: CASSPPSTTEAFF; CDR3 DNA: TGTGCCAGCAGTCCCCCGTCAACGACTGAAGCTTTCTTT
clone size: .; J gene: TRBJ2-5; V gene: TRBV4-1; D gene: TRBD2; CDR3 protein: CASSQEAPFSSGGGQETQYF; CDR3 DNA: TGCGCCAGCAGCCAAGAAGCGCCTTTTTCAAGCGGGGGAGGCCAAGAGACCCAGTACTTC
clone size: .; J gene: TRBJ2-7; V gene: TRBV5-5; D gene: .; CDR3 protein: CASSLGRQGGIYEQYF; CDR3 DNA: TGTGCCAGCAGCTTGGGACGGCAGGGGGGTATCTACGAGCAGTACTTC
clone size: .; J gene: TRBJ2-7; V gene: TRBV6-5; D gene: TRBD1; CDR3 protein: CASSSTGAAYEQYF; CDR3 DNA: TGTGCCAGCAGTTCGACAGGGGCAGCCTACGAGCAGTACTTC
clone size: .; J gene: TRBJ1-6; V gene: TRBV27; D gene: .; CDR3 protein: CASSLLSVTPLHF; CDR3 DNA: TGTGCCAGCAGTTTACTCAGCGTAACACCCCTCCACTTT
clone size: few; J gene: TRBJ1-5; V gene: TRBV28; D gene: .; CDR3 protein: CASSFTGRGNQPQHF; CDR3 DNA: TGTGCCAGCAGTTTCACAGGGAGGGGCAATCAGCCCCAGCATTTT
clone size: .; J gene: TRBJ2-2; V gene: TRBV11-1; D gene: .; CDR3 protein: CASSLTWTLNTGELFF; CDR3 DNA: TGTGCCAGCAGCTTAACCTGGACACTGAACACCGGGGAGCTGTTTTTT
clone size: .; J gene: TRBJ2-2; V gene: TRBV7-9; D gene: .; CDR3 protein: CASSLSSNTGELFF; CDR3 DNA: TGTGCCAGCAGCTTATCGTCGAACACCGGGGAGCTGTTTTTT
clone size: .; J gene: TRBJ2-3; V gene: TRBV5-1; D gene: .; CDR3 protein: CASSLDSRGRADTQYF; CDR3 DNA: TGCGCCAGCAGCTTGGACTCAAGGGGTAGGGCAGATACGCAGTATTTT
clone size: .; J gene: TRBJ1-4; V gene: TRBV5-1; D gene: .; CDR3 protein: CASSGQNELFF; CDR3 DNA: TGCGCCAGCAGCGGACAGAACGAACTGTTTTTT
clone size: few; J gene: TRBJ1-1; V gene: TRBV7-2; D gene: .; CDR3 protein: CASSLGPGGITEAFF; CDR3 DNA: TGTGCCAGCAGCTTGGGCCCCGGGGGTATAACTGAAGCTTTCTTT
clone size: .; J gene: TRBJ2-1; V gene: TRBV4-2; D gene: TRBD2; CDR3 protein: CASSQDPSGGYNEQFF; CDR3 DNA: TGTGCCAGCAGCCAAGATCCTAGCGGGGGCTACAATGAGCAGTTCTTC
clone size: .; J gene: TRBJ2-1; V gene: TRBV7-3; D gene: .; CDR3 protein: CASSLRRGSYNEQFF; CDR3 DNA: TGTGCCAGCAGCTTAAGGCGGGGTTCGTACAATGAGCAGTTCTTC
clone size: .; J gene: TRBJ2-7; V gene: TRBV4-1; D gene: .; CDR3 protein: CASSLTGNSYEQYF; CDR3 DNA: TGCGCCAGCAGCCTCACAGGGAACTCCTACGAGCAGTACTTC
clone size: .; J gene: TRBJ1-4; V gene: TRBV6-6; D gene: .; CDR3 protein: CASSNGVEKLFF; CDR3 DNA: TGTGCCAGCAGTAACGGGGTGGAAAAACTGTTTTTT
clone size: .; J gene: TRBJ2-1; V gene: TRBV9; D gene: .; CDR3 protein: CASSVGAGAALEQFF; CDR3 DNA: TGTGCCAGCAGCGTAGGGGCGGGGGCCGCCCTTGAGCAGTTCTTC
clone size: .; J gene: TRBJ2-1; V gene: TRBV19; D gene: .; CDR3 protein: CASNNPRDEQFF; CDR3 DNA: TGTGCCAGTAATAACCCAAGGGATGAGCAGTTCTTC
clone size: .; J gene: TRBJ1-5; V gene: TRBV11-2; D gene: .; CDR3 protein: CASSQDVGSNQPQHF; CDR3 DNA: TGCGCCAGCAGCCAAGACGTGGGCAGCAATCAGCCCCAGCATTTT
clone size: .; J gene: TRBJ1-1; V gene: TRBV7-9; D gene: TRBD1; CDR3 protein: CASRYRGQGEAFF; CDR3 DNA: TGTGCCAGCAGATACAGGGGGCAGGGTGAAGCTTTCTTT
clone size: .; J gene: TRBJ2-7; V gene: TRBV19; D gene: .; CDR3 protein: CASSHGELASGEQYF; CDR3 DNA: TGTGCCAGTAGTCACGGGGAACTCGCATCGGGCGAGCAGTACTTC
clone size: .; J gene: TRBJ1-5; V gene: TRBV28; D gene: .; CDR3 protein: CARLTSYSNQPQHF; CDR3 DNA: TGTGCCAGACTAACATCCTATAGCAATCAGCCCCAGCATTTT
clone size: .; J gene: TRBJ1-6; V gene: TRBV7-6; D gene: .; CDR3 protein: CASSLGGANSPLHF; CDR3 DNA: TGTGCCAGCAGCTTAGGTGGGGCGAATTCACCCCTCCACTTT
clone size: .; J gene: TRBJ2-2; V gene: TRBV18; D gene: TRBD1; CDR3 protein: CASSEGTGLPSGELFF; CDR3 DNA: TGTGCCAGCTCGGAGGGGACAGGGCTCCCTTCCGGGGAGCTGTTTTTT
clone size: few; J gene: TRBJ2-3; V gene: TRBV4-1; D gene: .; CDR3 protein: CASSLGPSTDTQYF; CDR3 DNA: TGCGCCAGCAGCTTAGGACCAAGCACAGATACGCAGTATTTT
clone size: once; J gene: TRBJ1-5; V gene: TRBV7-8; D gene: .; CDR3 protein: CASSFYHQPQHF; CDR3 DNA: TGTGCCAGCAGCTTCTACCATCAGCCCCAGCATTTT
clone size: .; J gene: TRBJ1-1; V gene: TRBV28; D gene: .; CDR3 protein: CASSPQRQVTEAFF; CDR3 DNA: TGTGCCAGCAGCCCACAGAGGCAGGTTACTGAAGCTTTCTTT
clone size: .; J gene: TRBJ2-7; V gene: TRBV6-6; D gene: .; CDR3 protein: CASTESPGWRYEQYF; CDR3 DNA: TGTGCCAGCACCGAGAGCCCAGGGTGGAGATACGAGCAGTACTTC
clone size: .; J gene: TRBJ2-3; V gene: TRBV9; D gene: .; CDR3 protein: CASSAPSNPDTQYF; CDR3 DNA: TGTGCCAGCAGCGCCCCAAGCAATCCAGATACGCAGTATTTT